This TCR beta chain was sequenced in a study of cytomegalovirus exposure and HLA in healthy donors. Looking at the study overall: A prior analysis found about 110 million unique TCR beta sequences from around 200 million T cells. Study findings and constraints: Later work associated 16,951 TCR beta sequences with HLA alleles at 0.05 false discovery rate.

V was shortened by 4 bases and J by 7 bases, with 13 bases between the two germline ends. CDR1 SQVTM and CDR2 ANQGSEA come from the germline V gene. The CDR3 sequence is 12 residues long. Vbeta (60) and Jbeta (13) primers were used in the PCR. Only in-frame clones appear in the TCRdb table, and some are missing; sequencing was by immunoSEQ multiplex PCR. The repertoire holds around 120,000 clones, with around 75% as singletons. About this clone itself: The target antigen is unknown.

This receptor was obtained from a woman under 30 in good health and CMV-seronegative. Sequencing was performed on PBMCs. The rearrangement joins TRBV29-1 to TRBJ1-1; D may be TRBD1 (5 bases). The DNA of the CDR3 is TGCAGCGTTGGGCAGGGAGGCGGTGAAGCTTTCTTT. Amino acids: CSVGQGGGEAFF.